This T cell receptor beta chain was obtained from a study of shared clonotypes between healthy human individuals. About the study: CD4 naive and CD4 memory each took three plates per donor, while CD8 naive took two and CD8 memory one.

In the case of this clone: The antigen remains unidentified. Other DNA sequences in the same sample also yield this CDR3.

Each replicate PCR on the sorted subsets used around 200 ng DNA (around 30,000 T cell genomes). The data were produced by immunoSEQ multiplex PCR, yet TCRdb's version contains in-frame clones alone and is incomplete. This sample has about 2.5 million clones; about nine tenths occur once, and the top ten carry roughly 0.34%. This CDR3 is 12 amino acids long. Trimming stripped 0 bases from V and 9 bases from J, with 7 bases between. Germline V CDR1 and CDR2: SGDLS, YYNGEE. General study results and limits: Naive subsets generally had larger estimated richness than memory subsets.

Sample: naive CD4+ T cells from PBMCs. Subset noted: CD45RA+ positively selected. The source of this sequence is a young man in good health. Some clones in this sample may be carry-over from other donors' samples. This chain links TRBV9 with TRBJ2-1; D is uncertain. The CDR3 loop reads CASSVEGGEQFF. The CDR3 DNA follows: TGTGCCAGCAGCGTAGAGGGTGGTGAGCAGTTCTTC.